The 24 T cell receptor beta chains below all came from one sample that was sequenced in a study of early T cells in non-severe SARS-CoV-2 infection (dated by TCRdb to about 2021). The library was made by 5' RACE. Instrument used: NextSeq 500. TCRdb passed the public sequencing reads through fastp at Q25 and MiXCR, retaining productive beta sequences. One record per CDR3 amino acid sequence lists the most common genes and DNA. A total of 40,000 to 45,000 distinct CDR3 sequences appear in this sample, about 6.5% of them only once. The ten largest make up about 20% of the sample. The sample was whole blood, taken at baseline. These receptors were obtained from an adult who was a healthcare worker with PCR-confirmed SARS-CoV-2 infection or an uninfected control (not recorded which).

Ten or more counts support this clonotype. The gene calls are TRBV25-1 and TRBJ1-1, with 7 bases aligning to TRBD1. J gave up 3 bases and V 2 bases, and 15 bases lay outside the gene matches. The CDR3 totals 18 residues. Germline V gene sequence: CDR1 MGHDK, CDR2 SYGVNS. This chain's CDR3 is CASSEPKGARVKYTEAFF. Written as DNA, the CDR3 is TGTGCCAGCAGTGAACCCAAGGGGGCGCGAGTAAAATACACTGAAGCTTTCTTT. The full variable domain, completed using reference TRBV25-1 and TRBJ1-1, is EADIYQTPRYLVIGTGKKITLECSQTMGHDKMYWYQQDPGMELHLIHYSYGVNSTEKGDLSSESTVSRIRTEHFPLTLESARPSHTSQYLCASSEPKGARVKYTEAFFGQGTRLTVV.

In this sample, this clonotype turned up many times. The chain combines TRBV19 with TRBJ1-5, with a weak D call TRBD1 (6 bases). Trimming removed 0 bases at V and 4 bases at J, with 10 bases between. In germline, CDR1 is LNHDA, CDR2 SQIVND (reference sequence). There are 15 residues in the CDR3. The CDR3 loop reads CASSIDGTLNQPQHF. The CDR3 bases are TGTGCCAGTAGTATAGACGGGACACTAAATCAGCCCCAGCATTTT. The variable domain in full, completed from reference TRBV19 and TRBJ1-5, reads DGGITQSPKYLFRKEGQNVTLSCEQNLNHDAMYWYRQDPGQGLRLIYYSQIVNDFQKGDIAEGYSVSREKKESFPLTVTSAQKNPTAFYLCASSIDGTLNQPQHFGDGTRLSIL.

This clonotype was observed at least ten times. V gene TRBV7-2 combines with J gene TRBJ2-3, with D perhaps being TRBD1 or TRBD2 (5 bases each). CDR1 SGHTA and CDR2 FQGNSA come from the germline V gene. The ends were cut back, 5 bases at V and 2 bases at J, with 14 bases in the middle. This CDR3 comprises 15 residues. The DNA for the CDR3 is TGTGCCAGCAGCACCGGGACCCAACTCACAGATACGCAGTATTTT. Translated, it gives CASSTGTQLTDTQYF.

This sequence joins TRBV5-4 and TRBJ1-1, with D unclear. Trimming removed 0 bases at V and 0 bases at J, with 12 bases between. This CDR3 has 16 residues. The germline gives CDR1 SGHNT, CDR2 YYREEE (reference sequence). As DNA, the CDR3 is TGTGCCAGCAGCTTGGTCCCGGATCCCATGAACACTGAAGCTTTCTTT. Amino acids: CASSLVPDPMNTEAFF.

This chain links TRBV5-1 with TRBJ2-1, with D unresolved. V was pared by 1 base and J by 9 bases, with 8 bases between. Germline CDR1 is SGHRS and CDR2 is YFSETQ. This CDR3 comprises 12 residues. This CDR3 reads CASSLKSTEQFF. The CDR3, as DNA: TGCGCCAGCAGCTTGAAATCCACTGAGCAGTTCTTC.

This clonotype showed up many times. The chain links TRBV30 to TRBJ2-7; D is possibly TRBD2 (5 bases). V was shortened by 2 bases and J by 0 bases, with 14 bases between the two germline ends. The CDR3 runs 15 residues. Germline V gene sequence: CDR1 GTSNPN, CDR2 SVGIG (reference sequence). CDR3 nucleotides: TGTGCCTGGAGTCCATGGAGGCCGAGCTCCTACGAGCAGTACTTC. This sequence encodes CAWSPWRPSSYEQYF. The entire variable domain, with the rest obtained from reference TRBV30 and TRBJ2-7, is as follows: SQTIHQWPATLVQPVGSPLSLECTVEGTSNPNLYWYRQAAGRGLQLLFYSVGIGQISSEVPQNLSASRPQDRQFILSSKKLLLSDSGFYLCAWSPWRPSSYEQYFGPGTRLTVT.

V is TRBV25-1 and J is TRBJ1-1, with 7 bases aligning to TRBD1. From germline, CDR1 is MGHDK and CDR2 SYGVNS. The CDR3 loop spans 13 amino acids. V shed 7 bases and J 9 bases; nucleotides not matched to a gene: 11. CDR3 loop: CASTPGGGHKAFF. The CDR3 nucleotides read TGTGCCAGCACTCCAGGGGGGGGGCACAAAGCTTTCTTT.

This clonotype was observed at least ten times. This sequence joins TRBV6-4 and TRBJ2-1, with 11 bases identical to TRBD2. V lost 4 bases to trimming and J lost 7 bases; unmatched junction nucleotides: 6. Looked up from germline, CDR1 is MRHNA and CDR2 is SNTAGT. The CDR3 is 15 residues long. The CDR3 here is CASSVTSGGLNEQFF. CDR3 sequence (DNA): TGTGCCAGCAGTGTAACTAGCGGGGGCCTGAATGAGCAGTTCTTC.

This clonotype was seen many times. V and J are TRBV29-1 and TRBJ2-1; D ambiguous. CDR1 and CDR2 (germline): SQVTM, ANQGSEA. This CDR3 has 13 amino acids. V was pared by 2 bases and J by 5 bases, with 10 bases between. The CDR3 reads CSVERTSNNEQFF. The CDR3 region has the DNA TGCAGCGTTGAACGCACATCTAACAATGAGCAGTTCTTC.

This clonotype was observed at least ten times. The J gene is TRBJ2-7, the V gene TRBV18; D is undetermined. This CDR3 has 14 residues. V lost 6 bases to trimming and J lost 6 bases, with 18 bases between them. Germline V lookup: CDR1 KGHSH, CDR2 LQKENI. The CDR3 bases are TGTGCCAGCTCCTTGTCGTCCGACCAAGGCGAGCAGTACTTC. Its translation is CASSLSSDQGEQYF.

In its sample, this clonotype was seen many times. The chain's CDR3 is CATSSIWGDSGNTIYF. CDR3 nucleotides: TGTGCCACCAGCAGTATCTGGGGGGATTCTGGAAACACCATATATTTT. This chain links TRBV15 with TRBJ1-3; possible D gene TRBD1, 5 bases. Germline V lookup: CDR1 LNHNV, CDR2 YYDKDF (reference sequence). The CDR3 loop spans 16 amino acids. Trimming cost V 3 bases and J 1 base, with 13 bases left between them.

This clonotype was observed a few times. The CDR3: CASSILRNEKLFF. The CDR3 DNA follows: TGTGCCAGTAGTATACTCAGAAATGAAAAACTGTTTTTT. The chain joins TRBV19 to TRBJ1-4; D not resolved. Trimming stripped 2 bases from V and 5 bases from J, with 6 bases between. This CDR3 has 13 amino acids. Germline V CDR1 and CDR2: LNHDA, SQIVND (reference sequence).

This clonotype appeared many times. Written as DNA, the CDR3 is TGTGCCAGCAGCTTAGAAATGGGACTAGCTGTTGATGAGCAGTTCTTC. This encodes CASSLEMGLAVDEQFF. The rearrangement links TRBV7-9 to TRBJ2-1; 9 nucleotides match TRBD2. The CDR3 sequence is 16 residues long. Germline V gene sequence: CDR1 SEHNR, CDR2 FQNEAQ (reference sequence). V dropped 1 base and J dropped 8; count of bases not matched to a gene: 9.

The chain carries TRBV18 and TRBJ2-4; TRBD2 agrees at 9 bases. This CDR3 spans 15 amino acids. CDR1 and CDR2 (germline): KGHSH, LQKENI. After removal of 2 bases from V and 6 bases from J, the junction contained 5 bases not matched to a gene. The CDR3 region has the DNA TGTGCCAGCTCACCAACGGCGGGAGGGAGAAACATTCAGTACTTC. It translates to CASSPTAGGRNIQYF.

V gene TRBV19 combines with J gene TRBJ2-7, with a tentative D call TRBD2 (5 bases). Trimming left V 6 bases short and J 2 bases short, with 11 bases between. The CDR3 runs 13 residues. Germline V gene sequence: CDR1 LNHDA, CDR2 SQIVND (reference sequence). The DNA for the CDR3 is TGTGCCAGTAGCCGCGGGCAGCCCTACGAGCAGTACTTC. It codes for CASSRGQPYEQYF.

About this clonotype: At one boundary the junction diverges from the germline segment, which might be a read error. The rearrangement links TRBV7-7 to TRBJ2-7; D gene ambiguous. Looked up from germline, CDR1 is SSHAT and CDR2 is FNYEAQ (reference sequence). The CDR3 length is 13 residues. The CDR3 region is CASSSSPGAEQYF. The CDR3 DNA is TGTGCTAGCAGCTCCTCCCCAGGTGCCGAGCAGTACTTC.

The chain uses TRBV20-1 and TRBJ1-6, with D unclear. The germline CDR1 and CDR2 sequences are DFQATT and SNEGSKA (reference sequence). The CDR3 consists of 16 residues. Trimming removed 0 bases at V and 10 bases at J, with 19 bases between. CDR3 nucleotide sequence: TGCAGTGCTAGAGATAGTAGAGGAGGGCAAGAATCACCCCTCCACTTT. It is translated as CSARDSRGGQESPLHF.

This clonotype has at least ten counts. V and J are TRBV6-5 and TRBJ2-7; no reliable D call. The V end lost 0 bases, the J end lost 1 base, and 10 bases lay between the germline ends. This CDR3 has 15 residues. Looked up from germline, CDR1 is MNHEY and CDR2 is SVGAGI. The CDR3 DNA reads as TGTGCCAGCAGTTACTCCCCCGGGCTATCCTACGAGCAGTACTTC. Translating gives CASSYSPGLSYEQYF.

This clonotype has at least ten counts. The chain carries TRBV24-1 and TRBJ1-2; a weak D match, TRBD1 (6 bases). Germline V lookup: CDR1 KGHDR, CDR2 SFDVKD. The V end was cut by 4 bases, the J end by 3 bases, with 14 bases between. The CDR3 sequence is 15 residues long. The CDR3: CATSDSRGNDYGYTF. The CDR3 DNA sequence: TGTGCCACCAGTGACTCCAGGGGAAACGACTATGGCTACACCTTC.

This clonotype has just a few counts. The DNA for the CDR3 is TGTGCCAGCAGTCTGACAGGGAACACCGGGGAGCTGTTTTTT. Translation gives CASSLTGNTGELFF. The gene calls are TRBV25-1 and TRBJ2-2; D possibly corresponds to TRBD1 (6 bases). Germline CDR1 reads MGHDK; CDR2 reads SYGVNS. V was pared by 5 bases and J by 1 base, with 8 bases between. The CDR3 has 14 residues.

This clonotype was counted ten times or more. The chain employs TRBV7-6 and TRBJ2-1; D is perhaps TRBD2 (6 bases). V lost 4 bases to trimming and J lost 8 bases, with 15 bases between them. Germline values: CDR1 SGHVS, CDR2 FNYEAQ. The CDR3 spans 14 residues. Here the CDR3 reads CASSSGGVHDEQFF. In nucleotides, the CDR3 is TGTGCCAGCAGCTCCGGCGGGGTCCATGATGAGCAGTTCTTC. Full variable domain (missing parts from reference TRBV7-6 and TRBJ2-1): GAGVSQSPRYKVTKRGQDVALRCDPISGHVSLYWYRQALGQGPEFLTYFNYEAQQDKSGLPNDRFSAERPEGSISTLTIQRTEQRDSAMYRCASSSGGVHDEQFFGPGTRLTVL.

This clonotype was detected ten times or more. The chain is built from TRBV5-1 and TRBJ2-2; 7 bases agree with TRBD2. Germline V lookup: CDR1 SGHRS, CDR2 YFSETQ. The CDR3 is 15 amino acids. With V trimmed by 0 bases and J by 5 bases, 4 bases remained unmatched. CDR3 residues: CASSLGSGVTGELFF. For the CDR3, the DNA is TGCGCCAGCAGCTTGGGCAGCGGGGTGACCGGGGAGCTGTTTTTT.

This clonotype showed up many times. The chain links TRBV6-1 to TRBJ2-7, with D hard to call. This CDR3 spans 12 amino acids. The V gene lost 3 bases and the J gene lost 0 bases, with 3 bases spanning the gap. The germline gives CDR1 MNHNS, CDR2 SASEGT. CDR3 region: CASSDNSYEQYF. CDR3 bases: TGTGCCAGCAGTGACAACTCCTACGAGCAGTACTTC.

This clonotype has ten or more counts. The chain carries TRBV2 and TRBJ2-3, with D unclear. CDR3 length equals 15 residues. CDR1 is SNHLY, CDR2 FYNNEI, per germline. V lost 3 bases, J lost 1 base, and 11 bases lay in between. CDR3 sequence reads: CASSDSPSGTDTQYF. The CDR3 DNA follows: TGTGCCAGCAGTGATTCACCTTCTGGCACAGATACGCAGTATTTT.